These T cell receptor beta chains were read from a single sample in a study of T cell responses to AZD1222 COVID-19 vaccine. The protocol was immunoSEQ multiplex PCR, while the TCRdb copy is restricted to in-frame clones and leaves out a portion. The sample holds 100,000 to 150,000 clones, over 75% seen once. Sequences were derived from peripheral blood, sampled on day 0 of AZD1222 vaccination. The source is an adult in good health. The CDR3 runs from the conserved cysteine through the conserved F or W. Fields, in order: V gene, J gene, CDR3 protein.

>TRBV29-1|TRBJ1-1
CSIRHGEAFF
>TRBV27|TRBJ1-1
CASSLSGGWTEAFF
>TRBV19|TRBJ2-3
CASSIGHTDTQYF
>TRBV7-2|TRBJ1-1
CASSLRIAEAFF
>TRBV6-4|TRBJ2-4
CASRPGQGADIQYF
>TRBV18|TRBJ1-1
CASSPQGASTEAFF
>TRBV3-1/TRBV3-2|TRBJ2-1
CASSRWGEGQYEQFF
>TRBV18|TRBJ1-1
CASSPQTEAFF
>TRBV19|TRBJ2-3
CASSSTTDHSTDTQYF
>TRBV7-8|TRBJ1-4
CASSFLTNEKLFF
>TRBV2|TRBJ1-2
CASSEQEYGYTF
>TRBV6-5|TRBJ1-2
CASSASREANYGYTF
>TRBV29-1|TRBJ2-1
CSVFRYNEQFF
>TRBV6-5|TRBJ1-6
CASKTHGVLGSPLHF
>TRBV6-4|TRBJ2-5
CASSERASGQETQYF
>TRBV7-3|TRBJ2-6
CASSLGGGSGANVLTF
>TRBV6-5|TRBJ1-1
CASSMGGPMNTEAFF
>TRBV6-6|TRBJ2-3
CASSYWGADTQYF
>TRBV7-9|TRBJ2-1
CASSATRVKLPNEQFF
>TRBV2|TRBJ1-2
CASGRDRLYGYTF
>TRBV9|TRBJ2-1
CASSPIGGLAGGGEQFF
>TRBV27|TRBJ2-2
CASSMGQGYTGELFF
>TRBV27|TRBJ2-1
CASRRWAGEQFF
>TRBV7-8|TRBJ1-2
CASSMSRSSVYGYTF
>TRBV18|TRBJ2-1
CASSPSPRSSGRARNEQFF
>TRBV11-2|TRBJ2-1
CASSAGGSTYNEQFF
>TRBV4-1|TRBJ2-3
CASSLYVSGADTQYF
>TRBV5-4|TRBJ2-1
CASRRTGGGWIDEQFF
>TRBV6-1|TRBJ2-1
CASSELWGKGVHNEQFF
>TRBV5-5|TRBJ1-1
CASSLQGTEAFF
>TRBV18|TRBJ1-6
CASSPAGRDSPLHF
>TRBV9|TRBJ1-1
CASSAGGSEAFF
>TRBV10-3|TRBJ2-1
CAISGSSGRGLNEQFF
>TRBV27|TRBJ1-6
CASSTSPQQGGDSPLHF
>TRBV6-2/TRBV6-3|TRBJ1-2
CASSNTAHGYTF
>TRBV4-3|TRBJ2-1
CASSQDRGQWRAPNEQFF
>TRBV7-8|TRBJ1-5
CASSTTTQPQHF
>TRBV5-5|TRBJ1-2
CASSRRTGPNYGYTF
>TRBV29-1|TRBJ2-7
CSVLGDDYEQYF
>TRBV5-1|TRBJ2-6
CASSLVGTSGANVLTF
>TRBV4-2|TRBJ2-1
CASSHPGGLAAYNEQFF
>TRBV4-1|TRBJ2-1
CASSQGGVDEQFF
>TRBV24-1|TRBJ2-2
CATSARGIPGELFF
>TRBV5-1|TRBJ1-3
CASSLASAGGNTIYF
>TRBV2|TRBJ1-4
CAIRGEKLFF
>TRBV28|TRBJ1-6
CASKSSGNSPLHF
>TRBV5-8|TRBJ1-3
CASSLVFNSGNTIYF
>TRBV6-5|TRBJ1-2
CASSYSVQDRYGYTF
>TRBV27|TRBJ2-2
CASSLEGGELFF
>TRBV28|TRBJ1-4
CASRGGEGEKLFF
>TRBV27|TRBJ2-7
CASSPGRGYEQYF
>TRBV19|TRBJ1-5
CASRDRGIQPQHF
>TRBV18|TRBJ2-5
CASSPSTYPKVADVETQYF
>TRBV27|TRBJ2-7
CASSPLPGGDEQYF
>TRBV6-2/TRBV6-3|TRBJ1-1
CASSNLMGTEAFF
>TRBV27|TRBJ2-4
CASSPGLAGNLAKNIQYF
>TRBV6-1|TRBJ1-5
CASSEGNRGVHQPQHF